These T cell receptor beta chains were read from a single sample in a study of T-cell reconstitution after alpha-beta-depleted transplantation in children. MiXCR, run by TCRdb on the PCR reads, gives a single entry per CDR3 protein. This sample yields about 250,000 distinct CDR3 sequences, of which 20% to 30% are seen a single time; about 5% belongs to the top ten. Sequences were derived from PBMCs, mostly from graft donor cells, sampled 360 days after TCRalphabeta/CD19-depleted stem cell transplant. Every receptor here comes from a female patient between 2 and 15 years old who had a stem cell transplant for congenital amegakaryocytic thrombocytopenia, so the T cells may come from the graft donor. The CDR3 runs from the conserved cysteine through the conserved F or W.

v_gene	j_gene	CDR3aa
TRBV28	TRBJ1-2	CASSDGAPRYGYTF
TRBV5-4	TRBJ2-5	CASSRATNNRVGETQYF
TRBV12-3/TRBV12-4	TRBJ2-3	CASSLLEFSTDTQYF
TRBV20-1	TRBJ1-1	CSARVRKGTEAFF
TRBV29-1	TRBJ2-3	CSVVSTGVVDTQYF
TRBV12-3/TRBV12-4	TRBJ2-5	CASSLRVGGRETQYF
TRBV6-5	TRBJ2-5	CASSYSWGSETQYF
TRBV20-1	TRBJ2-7	CSARTSGTPLGQYF
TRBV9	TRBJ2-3	CASSISGLGADTQYF
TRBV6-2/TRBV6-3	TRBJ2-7	CASTPTASGILEQYF
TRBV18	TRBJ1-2	CASSPPSGQGYGYTF
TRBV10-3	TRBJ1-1	CAISGRGNTEAFF
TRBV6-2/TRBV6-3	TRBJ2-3	CASSYHWINASGTPANSTDTQYF
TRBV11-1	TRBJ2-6	CASSLDRGTGANVLTF
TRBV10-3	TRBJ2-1	CAISASPRPAFSYNEQFF
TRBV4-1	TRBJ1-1	CASSQGRVNTEAFF
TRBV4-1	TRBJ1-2	CASSQLGNYGYTF
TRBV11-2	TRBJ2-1	CASSLVPLVVADSYNEQFF
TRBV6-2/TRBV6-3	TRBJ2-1	CASSYSGLMLSLEQFF
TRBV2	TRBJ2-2	CASSEEQGYTGELFF
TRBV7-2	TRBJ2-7	CASSTRGGSWDEQYF
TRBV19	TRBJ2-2	CASSSWTSATGELFF
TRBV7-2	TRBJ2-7	CASSLVGGGTSYEQYF
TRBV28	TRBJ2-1	CASSLISGASGFKEHNEQFF
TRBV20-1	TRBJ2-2	CSARGEGFTGELFF
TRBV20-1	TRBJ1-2	CSAREGGMYGYTF
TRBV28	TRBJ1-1	CASSFLSVRNTEAFF
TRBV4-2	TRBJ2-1	CANKGRNEQFF
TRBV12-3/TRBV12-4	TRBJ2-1	CASSLLLYEQFF
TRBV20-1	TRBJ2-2	CSASPAANTGELFF
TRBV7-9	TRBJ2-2	CAHRPGPGNTGELFF
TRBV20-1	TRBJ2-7	CSARDYQVLSEQYF
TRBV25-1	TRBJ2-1	CASGRLYEQFF
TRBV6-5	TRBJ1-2	CASSGQSYGYTF
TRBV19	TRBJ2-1	CASTQEPNYNEQFF
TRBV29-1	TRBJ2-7	CSVCQGDYEQYF
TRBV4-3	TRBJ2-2	CASSQSGIVDRATGELFF
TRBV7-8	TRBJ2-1	CASSTRDNLYNEQFF
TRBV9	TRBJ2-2	CASSQQSRPNTGELFF
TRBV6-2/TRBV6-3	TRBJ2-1	CASSYWASSDNEQFF
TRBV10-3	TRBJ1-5	CAISGQGAGPQHF
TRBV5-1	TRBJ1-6	CASSLAPGEARTLHF
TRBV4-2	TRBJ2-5	CASSDSWTRGETQYF
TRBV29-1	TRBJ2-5	CSIESWGIEELGETQYF
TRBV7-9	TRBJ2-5	CASSLVVLASQETQYF
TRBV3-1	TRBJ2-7	CASSQGTSGKTYEQYF
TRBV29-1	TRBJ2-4	CSVYDRALAKNIQYF